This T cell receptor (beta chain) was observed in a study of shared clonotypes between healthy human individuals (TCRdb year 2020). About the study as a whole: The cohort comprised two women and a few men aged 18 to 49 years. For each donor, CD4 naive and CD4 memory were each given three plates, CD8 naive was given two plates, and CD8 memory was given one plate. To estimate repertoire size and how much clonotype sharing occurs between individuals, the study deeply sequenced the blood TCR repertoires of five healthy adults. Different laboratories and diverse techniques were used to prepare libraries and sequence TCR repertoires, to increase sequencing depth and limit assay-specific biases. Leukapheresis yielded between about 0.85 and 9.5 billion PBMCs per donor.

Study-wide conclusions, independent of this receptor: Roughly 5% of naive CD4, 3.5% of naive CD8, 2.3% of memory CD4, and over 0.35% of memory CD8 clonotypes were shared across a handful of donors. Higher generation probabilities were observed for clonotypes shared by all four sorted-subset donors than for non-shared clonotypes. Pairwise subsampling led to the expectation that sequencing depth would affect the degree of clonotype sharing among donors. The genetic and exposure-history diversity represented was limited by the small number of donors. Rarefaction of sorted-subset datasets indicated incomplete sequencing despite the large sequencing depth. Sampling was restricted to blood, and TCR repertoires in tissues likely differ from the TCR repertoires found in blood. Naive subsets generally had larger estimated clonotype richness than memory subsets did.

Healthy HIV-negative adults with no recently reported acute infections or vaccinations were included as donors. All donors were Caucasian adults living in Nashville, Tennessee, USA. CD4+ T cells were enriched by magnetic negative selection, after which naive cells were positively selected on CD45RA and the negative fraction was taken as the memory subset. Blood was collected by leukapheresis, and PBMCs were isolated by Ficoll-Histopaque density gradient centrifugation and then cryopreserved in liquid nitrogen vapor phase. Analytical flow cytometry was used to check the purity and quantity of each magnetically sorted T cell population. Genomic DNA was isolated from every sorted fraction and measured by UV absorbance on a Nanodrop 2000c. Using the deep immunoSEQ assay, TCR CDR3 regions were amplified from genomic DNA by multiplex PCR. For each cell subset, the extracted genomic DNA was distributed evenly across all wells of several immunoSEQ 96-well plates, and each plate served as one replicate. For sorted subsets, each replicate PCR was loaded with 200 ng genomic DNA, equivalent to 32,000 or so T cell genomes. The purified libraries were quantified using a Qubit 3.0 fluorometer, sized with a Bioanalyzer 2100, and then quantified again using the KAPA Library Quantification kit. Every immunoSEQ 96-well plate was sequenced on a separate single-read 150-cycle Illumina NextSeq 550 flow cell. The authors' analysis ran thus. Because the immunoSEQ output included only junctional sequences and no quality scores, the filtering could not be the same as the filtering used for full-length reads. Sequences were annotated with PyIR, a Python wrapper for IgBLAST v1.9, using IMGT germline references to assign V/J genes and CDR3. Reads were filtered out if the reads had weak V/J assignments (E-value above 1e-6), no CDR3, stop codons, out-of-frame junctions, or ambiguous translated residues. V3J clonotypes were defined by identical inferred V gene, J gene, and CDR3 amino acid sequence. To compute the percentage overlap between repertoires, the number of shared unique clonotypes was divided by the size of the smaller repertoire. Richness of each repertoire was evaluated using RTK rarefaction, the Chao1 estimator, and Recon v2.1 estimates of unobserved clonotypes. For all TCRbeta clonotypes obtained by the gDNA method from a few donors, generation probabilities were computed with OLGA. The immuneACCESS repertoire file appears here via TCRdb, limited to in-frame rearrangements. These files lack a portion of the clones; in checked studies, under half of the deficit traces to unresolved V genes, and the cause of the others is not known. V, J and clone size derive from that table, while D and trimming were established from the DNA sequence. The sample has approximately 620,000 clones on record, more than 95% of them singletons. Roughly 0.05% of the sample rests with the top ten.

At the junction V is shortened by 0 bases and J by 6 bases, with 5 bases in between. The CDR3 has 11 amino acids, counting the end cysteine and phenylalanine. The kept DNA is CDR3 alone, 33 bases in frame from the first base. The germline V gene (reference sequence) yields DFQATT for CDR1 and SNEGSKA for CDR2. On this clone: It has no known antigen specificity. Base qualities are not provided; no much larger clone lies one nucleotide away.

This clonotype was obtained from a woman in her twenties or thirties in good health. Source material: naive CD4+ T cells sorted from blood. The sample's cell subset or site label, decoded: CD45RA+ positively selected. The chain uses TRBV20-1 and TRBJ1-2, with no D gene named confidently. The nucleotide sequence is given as TGCAGTGCTAGAGATGGTCATGGCTACACCTTC. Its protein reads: CSARDGHGYTF.